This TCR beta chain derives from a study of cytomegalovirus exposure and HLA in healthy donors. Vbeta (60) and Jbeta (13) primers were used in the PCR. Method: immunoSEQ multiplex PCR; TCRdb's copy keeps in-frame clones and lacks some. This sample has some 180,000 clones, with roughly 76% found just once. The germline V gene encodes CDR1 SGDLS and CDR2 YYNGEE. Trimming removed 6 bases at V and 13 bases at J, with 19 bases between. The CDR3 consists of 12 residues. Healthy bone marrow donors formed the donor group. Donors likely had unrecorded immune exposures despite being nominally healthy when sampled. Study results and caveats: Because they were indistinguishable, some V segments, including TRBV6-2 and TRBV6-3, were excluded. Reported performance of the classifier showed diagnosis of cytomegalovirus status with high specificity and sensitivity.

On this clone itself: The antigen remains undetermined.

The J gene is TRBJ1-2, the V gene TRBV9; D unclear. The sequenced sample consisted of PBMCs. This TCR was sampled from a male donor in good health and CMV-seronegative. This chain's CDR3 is CASTELGGRRTF. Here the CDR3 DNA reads TGTGCCAGCACCGAATTGGGAGGGCGACGCACCTTC.